These T cell receptor beta chains were read from a single sample in a study of cytomegalovirus exposure and HLA in healthy donors. Data came from immunoSEQ multiplex PCR; TCRdb stores just in-frame clones and leaves some out. This repertoire includes tens of thousands of clones. Sequenced material: PBMCs. The receptors originated from a man aged 50-60 years in good health and CMV-seropositive. The CDR3 runs from the conserved cysteine through the conserved F or W. A D gene is named only where the DNA matches it firmly.

V gene,D gene,J gene,CDR3 protein,CDR3 DNA
TRBV11-3,TRBD2,TRBJ2-1,CASSPRTSGRAYNEQFF,TGTGCCAGCAGCCCGCGGACTAGCGGGAGGGCATACAATGAGCAGTTCTTC
TRBV6-1,NA,TRBJ1-1,CASSETANTEAFF,TGTGCCAGCAGTGAAACAGCGAACACTGAAGCTTTCTTT
TRBV13,TRBD1,TRBJ2-1,CASSLEQGAYNEQFF,TGTGCCAGCAGCTTAGAACAGGGGGCCTACAATGAGCAGTTCTTC
TRBV15,NA,TRBJ1-2,CATSRDRPRAGYTF,TGTGCCACCAGCAGAGATCGCCCCAGAGCGGGCTACACCTTC
TRBV6-1,NA,TRBJ1-1,CASSVQGGDTEAFF,TGTGCCAGCAGTGTTCAGGGCGGCGACACTGAAGCTTTCTTT
TRBV19,NA,TRBJ1-5,CASTSLGGGNQPQHF,TGTGCCAGTACCTCCCTTGGGGGGGGGAATCAGCCCCAGCATTTT
TRBV7-2,TRBD2,TRBJ2-5,CASSLVGLAGQETQYF,TGTGCCAGCAGCTTAGTAGGACTAGCGGGGCAAGAGACCCAGTACTTC
TRBV30,TRBD1,TRBJ1-1,CASRDRGNTEAFF,TGTGCCTCAAGGGACAGAGGGAACACTGAAGCTTTCTTT
TRBV5-8,NA,TRBJ2-7,CASSASVSGDEQYF,TGTGCCAGCAGCGCGTCGGTTTCGGGAGACGAGCAGTACTTC
TRBV25-1,TRBD2,TRBJ2-1,CASIGTSGYNEQFF,TGTGCCAGCATCGGGACTAGCGGCTACAATGAGCAGTTCTTC
TRBV5-1,TRBD1,TRBJ2-7,CASSLEGTGAYEQYF,TGCGCCAGCAGCTTGGAGGGGACAGGAGCGTACGAGCAGTACTTC
TRBV30,NA,TRBJ2-7,CAWAPGGGYEQYF,TGTGCCTGGGCCCCCGGGGGAGGCTACGAGCAGTACTTC
TRBV7-2,NA,TRBJ2-7,CASSLPGSNEQYF,TGTGCCAGCAGCTTACCCGGGAGCAACGAGCAGTACTTC
TRBV5-1,NA,TRBJ2-1,CASSQEVAGRNEQFF,TGCGCCAGCAGCCAGGAGGTCGCGGGTAGAAATGAGCAGTTCTTC
TRBV5-6,TRBD2,TRBJ2-1,CASSKQRAGGNEQFF,TGTGCCAGCAGCAAGCAGCGGGCGGGGGGCAATGAGCAGTTCTTC
TRBV15,NA,TRBJ1-2,CATSRGPDRLYGYTF,TGTGCCACCAGCAGAGGTCCGGACAGACTATATGGCTACACCTTC
TRBV4-2,TRBD2,TRBJ2-1,CASSQAGTSGRAFEQFF,TGTGCCAGCAGCCAGGCCGGGACTAGCGGGAGGGCCTTTGAGCAGTTCTTC
TRBV30,TRBD1,TRBJ1-1,CAWSGQGATEAFF,TGTGCCTGGAGTGGACAGGGGGCCACTGAAGCTTTCTTT
TRBV6-6,TRBD1,TRBJ2-7,CASSYSDRVPYEQYF,TGTGCCAGCAGTTACTCGGACAGGGTTCCCTACGAGCAGTACTTC
TRBV4-2,TRBD1,TRBJ1-5,CASSQVGQGGQPQHF,TGTGCCAGCAGCCAAGTAGGACAGGGCGGTCAGCCCCAGCATTTT
TRBV7-2,NA,TRBJ1-2,CASSLVPGHVANYGYTF,TGTGCCAGCAGCTTAGTCCCGGGACACGTAGCTAACTATGGCTACACCTTC
TRBV7-2,TRBD2,TRBJ2-3,CASSLAPAGGFDTQYF,TGTGCCAGCAGCTTAGCGCCAGCGGGGGGCTTTGATACGCAGTATTTT
TRBV29-1,NA,TRBJ1-1,CSVEPRNTEAFF,TGCAGCGTTGAACCTAGGAACACTGAAGCTTTCTTT
TRBV13,TRBD2,TRBJ2-2,CASSLEGRGLGTGELFF,TGTGCCAGCAGCTTAGAAGGCCGGGGACTAGGGACCGGGGAGCTGTTTTTT
TRBV5-1,NA,TRBJ2-3,CASSLLERADTQYF,TGCGCCAGCAGCTTGTTGGAGAGGGCAGATACGCAGTATTTT
TRBV1,NA,TRBJ2-3,CTSSKAGGPRGTDTQYF,TGCACCAGCAGTAAAGCGGGAGGGCCGCGGGGCACAGATACGCAGTATTTT
TRBV18,NA,TRBJ1-2,CASSPGANYGYSF,TGTGCCAGCTCACCGGGGGCGAACTATGGCTACTCCTTC
TRBV7-9,NA,TRBJ1-3,CASSLAGPSRDTIYF,TGTGCCAGCAGCTTAGCAGGACCTTCGCGGGACACCATATATTTT
TRBV12-5,TRBD1,TRBJ1-5,CASGLVLTTGALSDQPQHF,TGTGCTAGTGGTTTGGTCCTCACGACAGGGGCGCTTTCAGACCAGCCCCAGCATTTT
TRBV6-5,TRBD1,TRBJ1-4,CASSTGTANEKLFF,TGTGCCAGCAGCACCGGGACAGCAAATGAAAAACTGTTTTTT
TRBV5-1,TRBD1,TRBJ1-2,CASNPSPGQINYGYTF,TGCGCCAGCAACCCCTCCCCGGGACAGATAAACTATGGCTACACCTTC
TRBV2,TRBD2,TRBJ2-5,CAILTSGMPGTQYF,TGTGCCATCCTGACTAGCGGGATGCCAGGGACCCAGTACTTC
TRBV6-1,TRBD2,TRBJ2-3,CASGSSGGGTDTQYF,TGTGCCAGCGGCTCTAGCGGGGGGGGCACAGATACGCAGTATTTT
TRBV18,TRBD2,TRBJ2-4,CASSPGPSGSMENIQYF,TGTGCCAGCTCACCAGGCCCTAGCGGGAGCATGGAAAACATTCAGTACTTC
TRBV2,TRBD2,TRBJ2-1,CASGSSGRGWNEQFF,TGTGCCAGCGGCTCTAGCGGGAGGGGTTGGAATGAGCAGTTCTTC
TRBV2,NA,TRBJ2-2,CASKESTNTGELFF,TGTGCCAGCAAGGAGAGCACGAACACCGGGGAGCTGTTTTTT
TRBV6-5,NA,TRBJ1-1,CASGGSTNTEAFF,TGTGCCAGCGGAGGGTCGACGAACACTGAAGCTTTCTTT
TRBV7-8,TRBD1,TRBJ2-7,CASSSQGITYEQYF,TGTGCCAGCAGCTCACAGGGGATCACCTACGAGCAGTACTTC
TRBV19,TRBD2,TRBJ2-5,CASSKPPLAGRMETQYF,TGTGCCAGTAGTAAACCCCCCTTAGCGGGTCGGATGGAGACCCAGTACTTC
TRBV27,TRBD1,TRBJ1-2,CATKQGGADPYGYTF,TGTGCCACGAAACAGGGGGGCGCTGACCCCTATGGCTACACCTTC
TRBV5-4,NA,TRBJ1-1,CASHQVTGGLGNTEAFF,TGTGCCAGCCACCAGGTCACTGGGGGCCTTGGGAACACTGAAGCTTTCTTT
TRBV6-5,NA,TRBJ1-1,CASSYGQNTEAFF,TGTGCCAGCAGTTACGGACAGAACACTGAAGCTTTCTTT
TRBV5-6,NA,TRBJ2-1,CASSPLQGGPYNEQFF,TGTGCCAGCAGCCCCCTCCAGGGCGGCCCCTACAATGAGCAGTTCTTC
TRBV12-5,TRBD2,TRBJ2-7,CATSLGGRSYEQYF,TGTGCTACTTCCCTCGGCGGGAGGTCCTACGAGCAGTACTTC
TRBV5-1,TRBD1,TRBJ1-2,CASSLAGQGQTNYGYTF,TGCGCCAGCAGCTTGGCAGGACAGGGACAAACTAACTATGGCTACACCTTC
TRBV6-1,TRBD2,TRBJ2-7,CASSERTSGTYEQYF,TGTGCCAGCAGTGAGAGGACTAGCGGCACCTACGAGCAGTACTTC
TRBV5-6,NA,TRBJ1-1,CASSLGSGLKAFF,TGTGCCAGCAGCTTGGGTTCAGGGCTGAAAGCTTTCTTT
TRBV19,NA,TRBJ2-3,CASSSMYPTDTQYF,TGTGCCAGTAGTTCTATGTATCCCACAGATACGCAGTATTTT
TRBV6-4,TRBD1,TRBJ1-4,CASSDSGGQGHTSRRPNEKLFF,TGTGCCAGCAGTGACTCGGGAGGACAGGGCCACACTTCAAGGAGGCCAAATGAAAAACTGTTTTTT
TRBV7-9,NA,TRBJ1-1,CAIHGGRGRDTEAFF,TGTGCCATCCACGGGGGAAGAGGAAGAGACACTGAAGCTTTCTTT
TRBV7-2,NA,TRBJ1-5,CASSLQGNQPQHF,TGTGCCAGCAGCTTGCAGGGCAATCAGCCCCAGCATTTT
TRBV4-3,NA,TRBJ2-1,CASSQDLKREQFF,TGCGCCAGCAGCCAAGATCTGAAGAGGGAGCAGTTCTTC
TRBV7-6,NA,TRBJ2-2,CASSLGDPIQGYTGELFF,TGTGCCAGCAGCTTAGGGGATCCGATCCAGGGGTACACCGGGGAGCTGTTTTTT
TRBV19,NA,TRBJ1-5,CASRETRGYQPQHF,TGTGCCAGTAGGGAAACCAGGGGTTATCAGCCCCAGCATTTT
TRBV7-2,NA,TRBJ2-1,CASTSGTAYNEQFF,TGTGCCAGCACCTCGGGAACGGCCTACAATGAGCAGTTCTTC
TRBV5-4,NA,TRBJ1-5,CASSSWTGGRSNQPQHF,TGTGCCAGCAGCTCCTGGACTGGGGGCAGGAGCAATCAGCCCCAGCATTTT
TRBV30,NA,TRBJ2-2,CAWKSLGSTGELFF,TGTGCCTGGAAAAGTCTAGGAAGCACCGGGGAGCTGTTTTTT
TRBV4-1,NA,TRBJ1-2,CASSQGQGYYGYTF,TGCGCCAGCAGCCAAGGGCAGGGCTACTATGGCTACACCTTC
TRBV7-9,TRBD1,TRBJ2-3,CAKQGASTDTQYF,TGTGCCAAACAGGGGGCTAGCACAGATACGCAGTATTTT
TRBV27,NA,TRBJ1-4,CASRTTANEKLFF,TGTGCCAGCAGGACAACGGCTAATGAAAAACTGTTTTTT